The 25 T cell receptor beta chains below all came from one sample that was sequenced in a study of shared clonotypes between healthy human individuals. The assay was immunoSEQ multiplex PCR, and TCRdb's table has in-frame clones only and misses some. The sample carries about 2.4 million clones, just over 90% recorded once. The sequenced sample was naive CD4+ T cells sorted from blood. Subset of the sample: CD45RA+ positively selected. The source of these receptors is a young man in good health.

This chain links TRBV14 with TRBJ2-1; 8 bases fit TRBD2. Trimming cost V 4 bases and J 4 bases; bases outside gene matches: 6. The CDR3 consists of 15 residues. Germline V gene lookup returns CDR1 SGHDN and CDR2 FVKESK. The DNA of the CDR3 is TGTGCCAGCAGCCTAGCGGGACTCCTATACAATGAGCAGTTCTTC. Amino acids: CASSLAGLLYNEQFF. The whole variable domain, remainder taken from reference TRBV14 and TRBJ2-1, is EAGVTQFPSHSVIEKGQTVTLRCDPISGHDNLYWYRRVMGKEIKFLLHFVKESKQDESGMPNNRFLAERTGGTYSTLKVQPAELEDSGVYFCASSLAGLLYNEQFFGPGTRLTVL.

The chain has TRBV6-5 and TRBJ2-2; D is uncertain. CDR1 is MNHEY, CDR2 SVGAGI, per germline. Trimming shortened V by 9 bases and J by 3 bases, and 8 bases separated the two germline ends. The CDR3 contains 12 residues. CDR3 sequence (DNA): TGTGCCAGTAACCGGGACACCGGGGAGCTGTTTTTT. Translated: CASNRDTGELFF.

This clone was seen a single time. This chain's CDR3 is CAWSEQHYQPQHF. DNA of the CDR3: TGTGCCTGGAGCGAACAGCACTATCAGCCCCAGCATTTT. The gene calls are TRBV30 and TRBJ1-5; no clear D. The germline V gene encodes CDR1 GTSNPN and CDR2 SVGIG (reference sequence). The CDR3 has 13 amino acids. V lost 3 bases and J lost 5, with 11 bases in between.

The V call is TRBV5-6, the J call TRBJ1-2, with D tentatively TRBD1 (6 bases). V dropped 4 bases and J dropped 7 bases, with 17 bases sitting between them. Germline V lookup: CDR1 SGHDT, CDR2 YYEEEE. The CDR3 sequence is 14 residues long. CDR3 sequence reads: CASSPPGGGLGYTF. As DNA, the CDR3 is TGTGCCAGCAGCCCCCCCGGGGGGGGCCTTGGCTACACCTTC. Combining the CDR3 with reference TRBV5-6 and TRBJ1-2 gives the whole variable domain DAGVTQSPTHLIKTRGQQVTLRCSPKSGHDTVSWYQQALGQGPQFIFQYYEEEERQRGNFPDRFSGHQFPNYSSELNVNALLLGDSALYLCASSPPGGGLGYTFGSGTRLTVV.

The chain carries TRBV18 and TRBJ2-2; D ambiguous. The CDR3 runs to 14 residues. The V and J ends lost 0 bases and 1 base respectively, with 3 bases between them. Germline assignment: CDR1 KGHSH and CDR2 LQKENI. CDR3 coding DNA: TGTGCCAGCTCACCACCCATGAACACCGGGGAGCTGTTTTTT. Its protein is CASSPPMNTGELFF.

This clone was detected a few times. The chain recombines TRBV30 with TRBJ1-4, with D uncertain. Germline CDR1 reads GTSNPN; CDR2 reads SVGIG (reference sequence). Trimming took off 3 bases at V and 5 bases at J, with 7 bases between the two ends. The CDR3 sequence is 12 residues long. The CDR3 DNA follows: TGTGCCTGGAGCAGAGCAAATGAAAAACTGTTTTTT. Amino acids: CAWSRANEKLFF.

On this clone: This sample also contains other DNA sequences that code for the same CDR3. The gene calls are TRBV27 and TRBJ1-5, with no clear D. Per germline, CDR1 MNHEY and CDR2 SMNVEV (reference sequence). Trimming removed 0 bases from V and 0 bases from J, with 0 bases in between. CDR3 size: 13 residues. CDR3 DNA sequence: TGTGCCAGCAGTTTATCTAGCAATCAGCCCCAGCATTTT. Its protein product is CASSLSSNQPQHF.

The CDR3 nucleotides are TGTGCCAGCAGCCAAGGACAGGGCGGTGGAAACACCATATATTTT. The encoded protein is CASSQGQGGGNTIYF. The chain joins TRBV11-3 to TRBJ1-3; 8 bases fit TRBD1. The germline CDR1 and CDR2 sequences are SGHNT and YENEEA. The V and J ends lost 5 bases and 3 bases, in that order; junction bases with no gene match: 6. The CDR3 is 15 amino acids. Filled out from reference TRBV11-3 and TRBJ1-3, the complete variable domain reads EAGVVQSPRYKIIEKKQPVAFWCNPISGHNTLYWYLQNLGQGPELLIRYENEEAVDDSQLPKDRFSAERLKGVDSTLKIQPAELGDSAVYLCASSQGQGGGNTIYFGEGSWLTVV.

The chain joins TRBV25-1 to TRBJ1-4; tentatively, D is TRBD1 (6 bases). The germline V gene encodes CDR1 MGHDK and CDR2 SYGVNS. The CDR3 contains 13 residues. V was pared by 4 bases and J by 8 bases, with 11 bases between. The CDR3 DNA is TGTGCCAGCAGTGTAACCGGGACAGAAAAACTGTTTTTT. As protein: CASSVTGTEKLFF.

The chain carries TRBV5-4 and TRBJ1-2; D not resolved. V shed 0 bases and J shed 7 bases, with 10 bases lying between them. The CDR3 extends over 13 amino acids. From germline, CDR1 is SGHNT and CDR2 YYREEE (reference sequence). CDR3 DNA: TGTGCCAGCAGCTTGGAGAGTTCGGCTGGCTACACCTTC. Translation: CASSLESSAGYTF. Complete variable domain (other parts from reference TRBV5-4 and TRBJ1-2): ETGVTQSPTHLIKTRGQQVTLRCSSQSGHNTVSWYQQALGQGPQFIFQYYREEENGRGNFPPRFSGLQFPNYSSELNVNALELDDSALYLCASSLESSAGYTFGSGTRLTVV.

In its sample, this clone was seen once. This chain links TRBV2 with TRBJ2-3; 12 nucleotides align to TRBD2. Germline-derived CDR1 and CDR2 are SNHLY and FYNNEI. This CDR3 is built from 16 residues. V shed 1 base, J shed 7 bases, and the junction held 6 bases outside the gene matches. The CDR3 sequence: CASSEGTSGKIYTQYF. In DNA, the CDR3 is TGTGCCAGCAGTGAAGGGACTAGCGGGAAGATATATACGCAGTATTTT.

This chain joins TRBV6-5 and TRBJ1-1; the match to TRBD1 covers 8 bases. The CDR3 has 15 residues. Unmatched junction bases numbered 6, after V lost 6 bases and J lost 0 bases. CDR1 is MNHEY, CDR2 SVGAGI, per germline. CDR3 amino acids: CASRQDRDMNTEAFF. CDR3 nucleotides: TGTGCCAGCAGGCAGGACAGGGATATGAACACTGAAGCTTTCTTT.

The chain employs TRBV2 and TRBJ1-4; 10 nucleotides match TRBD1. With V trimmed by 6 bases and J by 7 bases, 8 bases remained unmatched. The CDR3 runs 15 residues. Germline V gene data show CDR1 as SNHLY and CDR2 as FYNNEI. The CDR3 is CASRGQGNLGEKLFF. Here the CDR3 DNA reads TGTGCCAGCAGGGGACAGGGGAATCTAGGTGAAAAACTGTTTTTT. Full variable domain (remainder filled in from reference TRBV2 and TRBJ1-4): EPEVTQTPSHQVTQMGQEVILRCVPISNHLYFYWYRQILGQKVEFLVSFYNNEISEKSEIFDDQFSVERPDGSNFTLKIRSTKLEDSAMYFCASRGQGNLGEKLFFGSGTQLSVL.

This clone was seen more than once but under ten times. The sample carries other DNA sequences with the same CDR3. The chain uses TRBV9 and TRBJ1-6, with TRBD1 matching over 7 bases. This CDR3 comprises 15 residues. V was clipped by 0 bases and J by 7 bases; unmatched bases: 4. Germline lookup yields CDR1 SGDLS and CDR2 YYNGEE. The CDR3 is CASSVGTGYNSPLHF. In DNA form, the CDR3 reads TGTGCCAGCAGCGTAGGGACAGGTTACAATTCACCCCTCCACTTT.

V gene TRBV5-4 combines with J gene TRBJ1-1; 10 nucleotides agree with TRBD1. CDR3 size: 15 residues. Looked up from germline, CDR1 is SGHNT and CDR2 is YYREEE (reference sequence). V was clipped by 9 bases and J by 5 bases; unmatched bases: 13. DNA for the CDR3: TGTGCCATCCAGCTTGGGGGGACAGGGGTAACTGAAGCTTTCTTT. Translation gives CAIQLGGTGVTEAFF. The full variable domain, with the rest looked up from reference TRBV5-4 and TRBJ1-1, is ETGVTQSPTHLIKTRGQQVTLRCSSQSGHNTVSWYQQALGQGPQFIFQYYREEENGRGNFPPRFSGLQFPNYSSELNVNALELDDSALYLCAIQLGGTGVTEAFFGQGTRLTVV.

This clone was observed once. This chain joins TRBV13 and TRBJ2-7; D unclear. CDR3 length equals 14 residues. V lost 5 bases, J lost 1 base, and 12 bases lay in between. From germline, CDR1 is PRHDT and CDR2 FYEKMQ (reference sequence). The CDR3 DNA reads TGTGCCAGCAGCCCAGACGTATCGTCCTACGAGCAGTACTTC. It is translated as CASSPDVSSYEQYF.

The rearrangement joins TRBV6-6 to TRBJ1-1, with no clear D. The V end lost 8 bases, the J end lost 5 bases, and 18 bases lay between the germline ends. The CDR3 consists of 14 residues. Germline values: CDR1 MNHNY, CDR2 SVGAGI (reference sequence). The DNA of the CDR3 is TGTGCCAGCCGCCCAGAAACCTTTTGGACTGAAGCTTTCTTT. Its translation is CASRPETFWTEAFF.

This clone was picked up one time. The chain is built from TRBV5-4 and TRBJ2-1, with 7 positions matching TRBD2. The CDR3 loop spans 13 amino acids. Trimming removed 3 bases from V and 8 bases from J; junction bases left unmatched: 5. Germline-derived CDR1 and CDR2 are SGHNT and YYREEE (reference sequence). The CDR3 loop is CASSWTRSDEQFF. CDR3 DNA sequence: TGTGCCAGCAGCTGGACTAGATCGGATGAGCAGTTCTTC. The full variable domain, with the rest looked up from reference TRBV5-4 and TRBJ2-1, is ETGVTQSPTHLIKTRGQQVTLRCSSQSGHNTVSWYQQALGQGPQFIFQYYREEENGRGNFPPRFSGLQFPNYSSELNVNALELDDSALYLCASSWTRSDEQFFGPGTRLTVL.

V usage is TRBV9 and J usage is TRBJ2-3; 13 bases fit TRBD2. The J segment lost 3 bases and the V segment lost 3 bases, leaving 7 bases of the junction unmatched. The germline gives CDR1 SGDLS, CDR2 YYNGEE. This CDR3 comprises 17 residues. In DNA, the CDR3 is TGTGCCAGCAGCGGCCCAAGGACTAGCGGGAGTACAGATACGCAGTATTTT. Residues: CASSGPRTSGSTDTQYF. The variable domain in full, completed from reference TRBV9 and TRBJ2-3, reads DSGVTQTPKHLITATGQRVTLRCSPRSGDLSVYWYQQSLDQGLQFLIQYYNGEERAKGNILERFSAQQFPDLHSELNLSSLELGDSALYFCASSGPRTSGSTDTQYFGPGTRLTVL.

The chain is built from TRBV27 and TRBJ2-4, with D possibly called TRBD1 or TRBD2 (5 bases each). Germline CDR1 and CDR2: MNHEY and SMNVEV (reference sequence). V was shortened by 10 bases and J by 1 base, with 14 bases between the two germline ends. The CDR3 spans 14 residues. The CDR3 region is CATRDPRAKNIQYF. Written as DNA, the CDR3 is TGTGCCACCAGGGACCCCAGGGCCAAAAACATTCAGTACTTC.

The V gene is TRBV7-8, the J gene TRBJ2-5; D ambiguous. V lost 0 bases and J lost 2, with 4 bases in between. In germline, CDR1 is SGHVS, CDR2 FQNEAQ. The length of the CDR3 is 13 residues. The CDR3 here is CASSLAVQETQYF. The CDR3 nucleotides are TGTGCCAGCAGCTTAGCGGTACAAGAGACCCAGTACTTC.

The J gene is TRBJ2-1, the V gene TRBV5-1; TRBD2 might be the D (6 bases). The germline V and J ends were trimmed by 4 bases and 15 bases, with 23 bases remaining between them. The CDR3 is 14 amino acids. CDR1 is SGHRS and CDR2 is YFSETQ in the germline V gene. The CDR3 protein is CASSAEGWRARLFF. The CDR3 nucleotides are TGCGCCAGCAGCGCGGAGGGGTGGAGGGCAAGGCTGTTCTTC.

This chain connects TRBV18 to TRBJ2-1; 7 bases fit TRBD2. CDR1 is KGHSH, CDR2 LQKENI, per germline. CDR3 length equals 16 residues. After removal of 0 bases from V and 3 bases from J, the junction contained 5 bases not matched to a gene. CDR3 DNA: TGTGCCAGCTCACCACCCAGCGGGGCAATCTACAATGAGCAGTTCTTC. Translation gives CASSPPSGAIYNEQFF.

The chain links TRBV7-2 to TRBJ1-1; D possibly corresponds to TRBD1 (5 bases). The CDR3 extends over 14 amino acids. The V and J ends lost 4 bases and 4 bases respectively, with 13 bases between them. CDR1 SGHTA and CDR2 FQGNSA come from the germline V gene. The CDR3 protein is CASSSFAGGTEAFF. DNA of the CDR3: TGTGCCAGCAGCTCGTTCGCCGGGGGCACTGAAGCTTTCTTT.

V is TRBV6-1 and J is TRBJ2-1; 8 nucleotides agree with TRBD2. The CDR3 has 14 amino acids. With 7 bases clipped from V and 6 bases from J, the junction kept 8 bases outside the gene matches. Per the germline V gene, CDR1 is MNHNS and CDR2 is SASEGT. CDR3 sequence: CASTGGGRGNEQFF. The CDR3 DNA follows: TGTGCCAGCACCGGGGGGGGGAGAGGCAATGAGCAGTTCTTC.